Listed below are T cell receptor beta chains from one sample, sequenced in a study of cytomegalovirus exposure and HLA in healthy donors. Some clones are missing from TCRdb's copy, which holds only in-frame ones; the method was immunoSEQ multiplex PCR. The profile shows 55,000 or so clones, about three quarters of them singletons. The material sequenced was PBMCs. These receptors were taken from a man younger than 35 in good health and CMV-seronegative. Each CDR3 is given with its conserved first and last residue. D genes are given only for firm matches. The size field is filled for only some rows; it gives once, few, many or a size class.

j_call	d_call	v_call	clone_size	cdr3_nt	cdr3_aa
TRBJ1-1	.	TRBV6-4	.	TGTGCCAGCAGTGACTCGAGTCGAGGGGGTACCACTGAAGCTTTCTTT	CASSDSSRGGTTEAFF
TRBJ2-7	TRBD2	TRBV7-9	once	TGTGCCAGCAGCAATAGCGGGAGCTACGAGCAGTACTTC	CASSNSGSYEQYF
TRBJ2-7	TRBD2	TRBV7-2	few	TGTGCCAGCAGCCGAACTCTAGCGGGAGTTCGAGAGCAGTACTTC	CASSRTLAGVREQYF
TRBJ1-2	.	TRBV27	.	TGTGCCAGTGCCTTCCCCGGGGGGCAGATGGGTGGCTACACCTTC	CASAFPGGQMGGYTF
TRBJ2-5	TRBD2	TRBV9	few	TGTGCCAGCAGCGTAGCGGGAGGGCAAGAGACCCAGTACTTC	CASSVAGGQETQYF
TRBJ2-7	TRBD2	TRBV14	.	TGTGCCAGCAGCCTGTCGACTAGCGGGATCGAGCAGTACTTC	CASSLSTSGIEQYF
TRBJ2-7	.	TRBV10-3	.	TGTGCCATCAGTGAAACCAGCTACGAGCAGTACTTC	CAISETSYEQYF
TRBJ2-3	TRBD2	TRBV7-6	.	TGTGCCAGCAGCCCTCATACTCTAGCGGGAAGCACAGATACGCAGTATTTT	CASSPHTLAGSTDTQYF
TRBJ2-7	TRBD1	TRBV29-1	.	TGCAGCGTCGCTATCGGGCAGGGGGTAATCTACGAGCAGTACTTC	CSVAIGQGVIYEQYF
TRBJ1-5	.	TRBV16	.	TGTGCCAGCAGCAGCGGAGAGGGTGTTCGCAATCAGCCCCAGCATTTT	CASSSGEGVRNQPQHF
TRBJ2-7	.	TRBV28	.	TGTGCCAGCAGTTTAGAGCCGGGAGCATCCTACGAGCAGTACTTC	CASSLEPGASYEQYF
TRBJ1-2	.	TRBV2	.	TGTGCCAGCAGTGAAGCGGCGGCTTCCAACTATGGCTACACCTTC	CASSEAAASNYGYTF
TRBJ2-3	TRBD2	TRBV10-3	once	TGTGCCATCAGGCGTTCGGGGGGGGGTAGCACAGATACGCAGTATTTT	CAIRRSGGGSTDTQYF
TRBJ1-5	.	TRBV10-3	once	TGTGCCATCAGTGAGAGGCCCTACTCAGGGGTCCAGCCCCAGCATTTT	CAISERPYSGVQPQHF
TRBJ2-1	TRBD2	TRBV10-3	.	TGTGCCATCAGTGAATCTAGCGGAGATTACAATGAGCAGTTCTTC	CAISESSGDYNEQFF
TRBJ1-5	.	TRBV7-9	.	TGTGCCAGCCACGGACAGCAGCCCCAGCATTTT	CASHGQQPQHF
TRBJ2-7	.	TRBV18	.	TGTGCCAGCTCAGTTGCAGGCGCCTACGAGCAGTACTTC	CASSVAGAYEQYF
TRBJ1-5	.	TRBV19	few	TGTGCCAGTAGGGAACAGCCGGATCAGCCCCAGCATTTT	CASREQPDQPQHF
TRBJ2-7	TRBD2	TRBV2	.	TGTGCCAGCAGTGAGTCGTGGGAGGGTTACGAGCAGTACTTC	CASSESWEGYEQYF
TRBJ1-1	.	TRBV6-6	.	TGTGCCATCCTCCCAGGGCAACAGAACACTGAAGCTTTCTTT	CAILPGQQNTEAFF
TRBJ2-7	.	TRBV29-1	.	TGCAGCGTTTTAGCGAGGTACGAGCAGTACTTC	CSVLARYEQYF
TRBJ1-1	.	TRBV10-3	.	TGTGCCATCAGTGAGTCGGCAGTCATGAACACTGAAGCTTTCTTT	CAISESAVMNTEAFF
TRBJ2-1	.	TRBV27	.	TGTGCCAGCAGGGACAGATCCTCCTACAATGAGCAGTTCTTC	CASRDRSSYNEQFF
TRBJ2-5	TRBD2	TRBV10-2	.	TGCGCCAGCAACGGACTAGCAGCGGGAGAGACCCAGTACTTC	CASNGLAAGETQYF
TRBJ2-3	TRBD1	TRBV4-3	.	TGCGCCAGCAGCCAAGGACAGGGGAACACAGATACGCAGTATTTT	CASSQGQGNTDTQYF
TRBJ1-5	TRBD1	TRBV7-9	.	TGTGCCAGCAGCGGGGACAGTAACAATCAGCCCCAGCATTTT	CASSGDSNNQPQHF
TRBJ2-7	TRBD1	TRBV7-2	.	TGTGCCAGCAGCTTAGCGGGGACAGTCTACGAGCAGTACTTC	CASSLAGTVYEQYF
TRBJ1-1	.	TRBV6-5	.	TGTGCCAGCATCCCCCGGACAGCGAACACTGAAGCTTTCTTT	CASIPRTANTEAFF
TRBJ2-3	.	TRBV5-1	.	TGCGCCAGCACCGGAGGCCTTTCGGGAGATACGCAGTATTTT	CASTGGLSGDTQYF
TRBJ1-1	.	TRBV6-5	few	TGTGCCAGCGGGGCTAAACCGAACACTGAAGCTTTCTTT	CASGAKPNTEAFF